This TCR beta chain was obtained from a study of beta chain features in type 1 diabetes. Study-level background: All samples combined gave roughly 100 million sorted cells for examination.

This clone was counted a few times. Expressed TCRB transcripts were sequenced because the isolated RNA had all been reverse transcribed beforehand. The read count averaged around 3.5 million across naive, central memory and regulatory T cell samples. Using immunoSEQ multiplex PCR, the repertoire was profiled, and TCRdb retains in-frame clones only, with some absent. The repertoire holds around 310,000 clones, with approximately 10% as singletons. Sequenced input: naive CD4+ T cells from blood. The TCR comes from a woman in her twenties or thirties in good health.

The CDR3 nucleotides read TGTGCCAGCAGTGGGCAACCGGGACTCAGCACAGATACGCAGTATTTT. Residues: CASSGQPGLSTDTQYF. This chain joins TRBV27 and TRBJ2-3; TRBD2 might be the D (6 bases). V was pared by 5 bases and J by 0 bases, with 15 bases between. Germline V lookup: CDR1 MNHEY, CDR2 SMNVEV (reference sequence). CDR3 length equals 16 residues.